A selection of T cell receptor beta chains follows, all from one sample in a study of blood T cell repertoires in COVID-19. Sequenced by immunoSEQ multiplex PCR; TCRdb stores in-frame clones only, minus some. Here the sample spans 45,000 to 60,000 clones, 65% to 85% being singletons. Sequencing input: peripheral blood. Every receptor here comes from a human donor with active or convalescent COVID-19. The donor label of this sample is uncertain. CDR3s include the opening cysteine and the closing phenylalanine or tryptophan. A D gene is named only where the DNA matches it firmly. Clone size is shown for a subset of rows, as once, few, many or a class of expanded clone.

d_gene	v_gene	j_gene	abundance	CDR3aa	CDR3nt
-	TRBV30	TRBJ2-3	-	CASTPGPGGTDTQYF	TGTGCCTCAACACCGGGCCCGGGGGGCACAGATACGCAGTATTTT
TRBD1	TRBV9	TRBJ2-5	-	CASSVGLLGQGEETQYF	TGTGCCAGCAGCGTAGGTTTGTTGGGACAGGGGGAAGAGACCCAGTACTTC
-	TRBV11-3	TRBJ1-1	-	CASSPEVIGAEAFF	TGTGCCAGCAGCCCCGAGGTTATAGGCGCTGAAGCTTTCTTT
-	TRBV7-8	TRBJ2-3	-	CASSWATDTQYF	TGTGCCAGCAGCTGGGCCACAGATACGCAGTATTTT
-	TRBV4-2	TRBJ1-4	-	CASSQDIGRGNEKLFF	TGTGCCAGCAGCCAAGATATAGGGAGGGGTAATGAAAAACTGTTTTTT
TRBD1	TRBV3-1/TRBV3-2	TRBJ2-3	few	CASSRGQGASEDTQYF	TGTGCCAGCAGCCGGGGACAGGGGGCTAGCGAAGATACGCAGTATTTT
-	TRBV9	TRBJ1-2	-	CASSAEGDYGYTF	TGTGCCAGCAGCGCCGAGGGAGACTATGGCTACACCTTC
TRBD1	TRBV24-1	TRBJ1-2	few	CATSDYRGLNYGYTF	TGTGCCACCAGTGATTACAGGGGGCTTAACTATGGCTACACCTTC
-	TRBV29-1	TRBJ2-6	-	CSVEVQGRAGANVLTF	TGCAGCGTTGAAGTGCAGGGGCGCGCTGGGGCCAACGTCCTGACTTTC
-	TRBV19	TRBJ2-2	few	CASSTLRTSQDTGELFF	TGTGCCAGTAGTACCCTCCGTACTAGTCAGGACACCGGGGAGCTGTTTTTT
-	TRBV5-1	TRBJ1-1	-	CASSLDHFRTEAFF	TGCGCCAGCAGCTTGGACCACTTCCGGACTGAAGCTTTCTTT
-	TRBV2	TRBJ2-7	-	CASSELSSSYEQYF	TGTGCCAGCAGTGAATTATCGAGTTCCTACGAGCAGTACTTC